One TCR beta chain is described in this entry. These data belong to a study of shared T cell receptors in the human thymus. This CDR3 has 11 residues. Trimming removed 6 bases from V and 5 bases from J, with 7 bases in between. Germline CDR1 SNHLY, CDR2 FYNNEI. Generated by immunoSEQ multiplex PCR, the TCRdb table keeps only in-frame clones and is missing some. The sample contains hundreds of thousands of clones, 75% to 80% of which appear only once. In addition, the sample was reused for a study of human thymus T cells.

V gene TRBV2 combines with J gene TRBJ2-5; no reliable D call. This TCR was recovered from a boy younger than two with a congenital heart defect. The specimen was thymocytes. CDR3 nucleotide sequence: TGTGCCAGCAGGGTGGAGGAGACCCAGTACTTC. Translated: CASRVEETQYF.